This T cell receptor (beta chain) emerged from a study of blood T cell repertoires in COVID-19. Study context: Acute and convalescent COVID-19 specimens originated in the United States, Italy and Spain. T cells, B-cell-depleted T cells, or PBMCs supplied cDNA or gDNA.

The authors' processing: Amplification from reference gene primers served as the basis for estimated nucleated cell counts. Generated by immunoSEQ multiplex PCR, the TCRdb table keeps only in-frame clones and is missing some. That table furnishes V, J and clone size, whereas the DNA furnished D and trimming. The sample has 220,000 or so clones, roughly 84% seen once. CDR1 MNHEY and CDR2 SMNVEV come from the germline V gene (reference sequence). The CDR3 consists of 12 residues. V was clipped by 4 bases and J by 2 bases, with 5 bases between them. The TCR originated in a woman of 80 years or more with acute or convalescent COVID-19. The V and J genes are TRBV27 and TRBJ2-5; D is undetermined. Sequencing was done on a sample of peripheral blood. The CDR3 DNA follows: TGTGCCAGCAGTTCCTATCAAGAGACCCAGTACTTC. Its translation is CASSSYQETQYF.